The next 25 T cell receptor beta chains were all read from a single sample in a study of cytomegalovirus exposure and HLA in healthy donors (dated by TCRdb to 2016 to 2017). The method behind the library was the immunoSEQ multiplex PCR assay. For the multiplex PCR, a mixture combining 60 forward primers for TCR Vbeta segments and 13 reverse primers for TCR Jbeta segments was used. This is the immuneACCESS table as TCRdb keeps it, with only in-frame sequences that have V and J called. A part of the clones is gone; compared with another copy, unresolved V genes explain less than half, and the rest is unexplained. The sample's clone listing holds more than 50,000 clones. The ten largest clones take up about 9.2% of the sample. The sequencing input was PBMCs. The receptor set was obtained from a man in his fifties or sixties in good health and CMV-seropositive.

The V and J genes are TRBV6-5 and TRBJ2-7, with 11 bases aligning to TRBD1. This CDR3 has 14 residues. V was clipped by 2 bases and J by 7 bases; unmatched bases: 4. Germline loops: CDR1 MNHEY, CDR2 SVGAGI. CDR3 DNA: TGTGCCAGCAGTTACGGGACAGGGGGAGTTGAGCAGTACTTC. Translation: CASSYGTGGVEQYF.

The J gene is TRBJ2-7, the V gene TRBV28; 7 positions match TRBD1. Germline assignment: CDR1 MDHEN and CDR2 SYDVKM. This CDR3 spans 13 amino acids. V trimming: 6 bases; J trimming: 3 bases; junction bases outside the gene matches: 5. CDR3 region: CASRPQGVYEQYF. In nucleotides, the CDR3 is TGTGCCAGCAGGCCGCAGGGGGTCTACGAGCAGTACTTC. Using reference TRBV28 and TRBJ2-7 for the parts outside the CDR3, the full variable domain is DVKVTQSSRYLVKRTGEKVFLECVQDMDHENMFWYRQDPGLGLRLIYFSYDVKMKEKGDIPEGYSVSREKKERFSLILESASTNQTSMYLCASRPQGVYEQYFGPGTRLTVT.

The chain uses TRBV19 and TRBJ1-1, with D possibly matching TRBD1 (6 bases). Per the germline V gene, CDR1 is LNHDA and CDR2 is SQIVND (reference sequence). V dropped 4 bases and J dropped 2 bases, with 11 bases sitting between them. The CDR3 length is 14 residues. The CDR3 spells CASSTQGPNTEAFF. The CDR3 DNA reads TGTGCCAGTAGTACACAGGGTCCCAACACTGAAGCTTTCTTT.

The CDR3 DNA sequence: TGCGCCAGCCGGGAGGAACCGAACACTGAAGCTTTCTTT. It translates to CASREEPNTEAFF. The rearrangement uses TRBV10-2 and TRBJ1-1; no reliable D call. Trimming took 8 bases from V and 1 from J, leaving 11 bases between them. CDR3 length: 13 amino acids. Per germline, CDR1 WSHSY and CDR2 SAAADI.

The chain links TRBV19 to TRBJ1-3; no clear D. The germline V gene has CDR1 LNHDA and CDR2 SQIVND (reference sequence). The CDR3 has 14 residues. The V gene lost 7 bases and the J gene lost 0 bases, with 10 bases spanning the gap. DNA for the CDR3: TGTGCCAGTAAAAGCTGGAGCTCTGGAAACACCATATATTTT. Translating gives CASKSWSSGNTIYF.

The chain has TRBV5-1 and TRBJ2-7, with D unresolved. The CDR3 totals 12 residues. The germline V and J ends were trimmed by 2 bases and 0 bases, with 3 bases remaining between them. Germline assignment: CDR1 SGHRS and CDR2 YFSETQ. CDR3 protein: CASSFSSYEQYF. The DNA for the CDR3 is TGCGCCAGCAGCTTCAGCTCCTACGAGCAGTACTTC.

The chain carries TRBV6-6 and TRBJ2-2; possibly TRBD2 for D (6 bases). Deletions cut 4 bases from V and 5 bases from J, with 14 bases between. The CDR3 is 15 amino acids. Germline loops: CDR1 MNHNY, CDR2 SVGAGI (reference sequence). CDR3 DNA: TGTGCCAGCAGTTCCCTTCGGGAGCGTACCGGGGAGCTGTTTTTT. Protein: CASSSLRERTGELFF.

Written as DNA, the CDR3 is TGTGCCACCAGCAGAGACCAGGGGGCCACAGATACGCAGTATTTT. This gives the protein CATSRDQGATDTQYF. The chain uses TRBV15 and TRBJ2-3, with 8 bases that match TRBD1. V shed 0 bases, J shed 2 bases, and the junction held 1 base outside the gene matches. Germline V CDR1 and CDR2: LNHNV, YYDKDF (reference sequence). The CDR3 is 15 amino acids. The full variable domain, with the rest looked up from reference TRBV15 and TRBJ2-3, is DAMVIQNPRYQVTQFGKPVTLSCSQTLNHNVMYWYQQKSSQAPKLLFHYYDKDFNNEADTPDNFQSRRPNTSFCFLDIRSPGLGDTAMYLCATSRDQGATDTQYFGPGTRLTVL.

V gene TRBV19 combines with J gene TRBJ1-1, with 9 bases matching TRBD1. The CDR3 has 14 amino acids. Looked up from germline, CDR1 is LNHDA and CDR2 is SQIVND (reference sequence). Trimming took 6 bases from V and 5 from J; bases not matched to a gene: 7. CDR3 in DNA: TGTGCCAGTAGCCCGGGACAGGGAAGGACTGAAGCTTTCTTT. Its translation: CASSPGQGRTEAFF.

The chain employs TRBV7-2 and TRBJ2-7; 10 nucleotides line up with TRBD2. Germline V lookup: CDR1 SGHTA, CDR2 FQGNSA. CDR3 size: 17 residues. Trimming at V came to 4 bases and at J to 2 bases, leaving 11 bases not matched to a gene. CDR3 sequence (DNA): TGTGCCAGCAGCTCTGCTAGCGGGGGAATAAAACCCTACGAGCAGTACTTC. This gives the protein CASSSASGGIKPYEQYF.

V gene TRBV19 combines with J gene TRBJ1-1; TRBD1 agrees at 7 bases. This CDR3 has 14 amino acids. The V gene end was trimmed by 6 bases and the J gene end by 1 base; junction bases not matched to a gene: 5. CDR1 and CDR2 (germline): LNHDA, SQIVND (reference sequence). This CDR3 reads CASRPGTENTEAFF. DNA for the CDR3: TGTGCCAGTAGGCCGGGGACAGAGAACACTGAAGCTTTCTTT.

The chain uses TRBV29-1 and TRBJ2-7, with D possibly matching TRBD1 (6 bases). The germline V gene encodes CDR1 SQVTM and CDR2 ANQGSEA. CDR3 length: 14 amino acids. V lost 0 bases and J lost 2, with 11 bases in between. CDR3 coding DNA: TGCAGCGTTGAAGAAGAGGGGGAAGCCTACGAGCAGTACTTC. Its translation is CSVEEEGEAYEQYF.

This chain joins TRBV4-3 and TRBJ2-5; 7 nucleotides line up with TRBD1. Per germline, CDR1 LGHNA and CDR2 YSLEER. CDR3 length: 13 amino acids. The J segment lost 5 bases and the V segment lost 5 bases, leaving 5 bases of the junction unmatched. CDR3 amino acids: CASSGGQSETQYF. The CDR3 DNA reads as TGCGCCAGCAGCGGGGGACAGAGCGAGACCCAGTACTTC.

The chain employs TRBV6-5 and TRBJ2-6; D might be TRBD1 (6 bases). V lost 8 bases and J lost 4, with 9 bases in between. Germline V gene lookup returns CDR1 MNHEY and CDR2 SVGAGI. This CDR3 is built from 13 residues. CDR3 sequence (DNA): TGTGCCAGCCGACAGGACGGGGCCAACGTCCTGACTTTC. Translated, it gives CASRQDGANVLTF.

CDR3 in amino acids: CASSLGPGDGNTEAFF. DNA for the CDR3: TGCGCCAGCAGCTTGGGGCCAGGGGACGGGAACACTGAAGCTTTCTTT. The J gene is TRBJ1-1, the V gene TRBV5-1; D perhaps matches TRBD1 (6 bases). CDR1 and CDR2 from the germline V gene are SGHRS and YFSETQ. CDR3 length equals 16 residues. V lost 0 bases to trimming and J lost 1 base, with 13 bases between them.

V and J are TRBV6-6 and TRBJ2-7, with 9 bases that match TRBD1. Germline V lookup: CDR1 MNHNY, CDR2 SVGAGI (reference sequence). The CDR3 is 15 amino acids. V dropped 6 bases and J dropped 2; count of bases not matched to a gene: 8. This CDR3 reads CASSEGGTGTYEQYF. The DNA for the CDR3 is TGTGCCAGCAGCGAGGGAGGGACAGGGACCTACGAGCAGTACTTC.

The V call is TRBV5-1, the J call TRBJ1-1; D perhaps matches TRBD1 (6 bases). The CDR3 runs to 15 residues. V was pared by 0 bases and J by 0 bases, with 9 bases between. CDR1 and CDR2 from the germline V gene are SGHRS and YFSETQ. In DNA form, the CDR3 reads TGCGCCAGCAGCTTGGTTGGACAGATGAACACTGAAGCTTTCTTT. Its translation: CASSLVGQMNTEAFF.

The chain uses TRBV5-1 and TRBJ2-7; D may be TRBD1 (5 bases). Looked up from germline, CDR1 is SGHRS and CDR2 is YFSETQ. This CDR3 has 15 amino acids. V was cut by 0 bases and J by 2 bases, with 12 bases left in between. Here the CDR3 DNA reads TGCGCCAGCAGCTTGGCCGCAGGGAACCCCTACGAGCAGTACTTC. Residues: CASSLAAGNPYEQYF.

The chain recombines TRBV6-1 with TRBJ2-2; 7 bases map to TRBD1. Germline V gene data show CDR1 as MNHNS and CDR2 as SASEGT. This CDR3 region has 14 residues. Trimming removed 2 bases from V and 8 bases from J; junction bases left unmatched: 5. CDR3 bases: TGTGCCAGCAGTGAAAAGGGGGCTAGGGGGGAGCTGTTTTTT. Its protein product is CASSEKGARGELFF.

V usage is TRBV9 and J usage is TRBJ1-6, with TRBD1 identical over 7 bases. J lost 7 bases, V lost 0 bases, and 4 bases had no gene match. The V gene's germline CDR1 is SGDLS and CDR2 YYNGEE. This CDR3 is 15 amino acids long. CDR3 protein: CASSVEGGANSPLHF. DNA for the CDR3: TGTGCCAGCAGCGTAGAAGGGGGCGCGAATTCACCCCTCCACTTT.

V usage is TRBV27 and J usage is TRBJ2-7; 7 positions match TRBD2. Germline values: CDR1 MNHEY, CDR2 SMNVEV (reference sequence). Losses at the gene ends were 3 bases for V and 7 bases for J; bases not matched to a gene: 6. CDR3 length: 13 amino acids. CDR3 coding DNA: TGTGCCAGCAGTTTCTGGGAGGGGAGTGAGCAGTACTTC. Translation gives CASSFWEGSEQYF.

The rearrangement joins TRBV14 to TRBJ2-2, with TRBD2 matching 7 bases. Trimming cost V 0 bases and J 4 bases; bases outside gene matches: 5. Germline V gene sequence: CDR1 SGHDN, CDR2 FVKESK. The CDR3 runs to 16 residues. The CDR3 bases are TGTGCCAGCAGCCAAGATGCGGGAGTCGTCACCGGGGAGCTGTTTTTT. Its translation: CASSQDAGVVTGELFF.

CDR3 DNA: TGTGCCAGCAGCCAAGAAGCTGGGAGCGGGGATTCACCCCTCCACTTT. Amino acids: CASSQEAGSGDSPLHF. V gene TRBV4-2 combines with J gene TRBJ1-6, with unresolved D. V shed 0 bases and J shed 8 bases, with 14 bases lying between them. The CDR3 is 16 amino acids. Germline loops: CDR1 LGHNA, CDR2 YNFKEQ.

The chain links TRBV11-2 to TRBJ2-1; D is possibly TRBD2 (7 bases). Germline V CDR1 and CDR2: SGHAT, FQNNGV. The CDR3 covers 16 residues. V lost 1 base and J lost 7, with 17 bases in between. CDR3 region: CASSLVGGRTTNEQFF. In DNA form, the CDR3 reads TGTGCCAGCAGCTTAGTCGGGGGGCGAACTACAAATGAGCAGTTCTTC.

The chain has TRBV7-9 and TRBJ1-2, with TRBD1 matching 9 bases. Germline V gene lookup returns CDR1 SEHNR and CDR2 FQNEAQ (reference sequence). The CDR3 covers 15 residues. Losses at the gene ends were 2 bases for V and 8 bases for J; bases not matched to a gene: 9. The CDR3 coding sequence is TGTGCCAGCAGCTTACCGGGACAGGGATCGGGCGGCTACACCTTC. It translates to CASSLPGQGSGGYTF. The whole variable domain, filled in from reference TRBV7-9 and TRBJ1-2, reads DTGVSQNPRHKITKRGQNVTFRCDPISEHNRLYWYRQTLGQGPEFLTYFQNEAQLEKSRLLSDRFSAERPKGSFSTLEIQRTEQGDSAMYLCASSLPGQGSGGYTFGSGTRLTVV.